The following is a T cell receptor beta chain sequence with its context. Its matching antigen is unknown. The CDR3 loop spans 16 amino acids. Trimming took 5 bases from V and 5 from J; bases not matched to a gene: 10. The sample comes from a study of blood T cells in healthy people across ages. General study results and limits: Significant beta diversity loss was already apparent by age roughly 40, declining roughly linearly.

The authors ran a second PCR of 7 to 11 cycles using a sample-barcoded 5' primer and a J-beta primer mix. Sequencing yielded, for each sample, at least 3 million paired-end reads carrying CDR3. TCRdb reprocessed the 5' RACE reads with MiXCR, giving one entry per CDR3 protein. The sample yields around 1,500,000 distinct CDR3 sequences, under 30% seen once. Sequencing was carried out using blood. The source of this sequence is a woman between 25 and 40 years old in good health. The rearrangement joins TRBV12-3 or TRBV12-4 to TRBJ2-1; 9 nucleotides agree with TRBD2. This CDR3 is CASSPGGGGAHNEQFF. The CDR3 DNA is TGTGCCAGCAGTCCGGGGGGCGGGGGGGCCCACAATGAGCAGTTCTTC.